Sequencing of this T cell receptor (beta chain) was carried out in a study of spatial heterogeneity in lung cancer. General study results and limits: Tumors with more nonsynonymous mutations had more expanded intratumoral alpha and beta TCRs.

By its share, this clonotype is medium-sized. Its antigen is not known. The time point is: sample taken at primary tumor resection. Tumor, nontumor lung or frozen PBMC supplied whole RNA that was sequenced unsorted. TCRdb reanalysed the 5' RACE reads using MiXCR and keeps one entry per CDR3 protein. The sample consists of about 9,300 distinct CDR3 sequences, roughly 6.3% of them appearing once. The length of the CDR3 is 14 residues. Germline trimming cut 5 bases from V and 4 bases from J; bases unmatched to any gene: 1. The receptor comes from a male donor with early-stage non-small cell lung cancer. The sequences come from lung tumor tissue, collected at surgery. The chain combines TRBV12-3 or TRBV12-4 with TRBJ1-5; 11 nucleotides match TRBD1. Here the CDR3 DNA reads TGTGCCAGCAGTGGGACAGGGGGAAATCAGCCCCAGCATTTT. Protein product: CASSGTGGNQPQHF.